The clone carrying this T cell receptor beta chain appeared a few times. Its antigen is as yet unknown. The assay was immunoSEQ multiplex PCR, and TCRdb's table has in-frame clones only and misses some. The table records about 4,800 clones, 66% of them present only once. The data are from a study of CD8 T cell repertoires and HIV-1 epitope variants. As for the study in general: Controls included no peptide, Ebola AY9 epitope, and a CMV, EBV, flu pool.

This sequence was found in a male donor with HIV. The material sequenced was cultured CD8+ T cells derived from PBMCs.

CDR3 DNA sequence: TGTGCCAGCAGTCCTTGGACAGGGGGATACGAGCAGTACTTC. It encodes CASSPWTGGYEQYF. This chain connects TRBV27 to TRBJ2-7; 10 bases align to TRBD1. Germline V CDR1 and CDR2: MNHEY, SMNVEV (reference sequence). Trimming at V came to 5 bases and at J to 4 bases, leaving 5 bases not matched to a gene. The CDR3 loop spans 14 amino acids.